This is a list of T cell receptor beta chains from one sample in a study of OX40 agonist ivuxolimab in advanced cancers. Clones were read by immunoSEQ multiplex PCR, and TCRdb kept only the in-frame ones, dropping some. The sample includes 40,000 to 45,000 clones, 85% to 90% seen only once; the top ten take over 5.5%. Sequencing was performed on CD4+ or CD8+ T cells sorted from blood, taken in a trial of the OX40 agonist ivuxolimab. All receptors come from an adult with an advanced solid tumor such as melanoma, head and neck, liver or kidney cancer. Each CDR3 is given with its conserved first and last residue. Fields, in order: D gene, J gene, V gene, clone size, CDR3 protein, CDR3 DNA. D genes are given only for firm matches. Clone size appears in some rows only: once, few, many, or a class for an expanded clone.

-	TRBJ2-3	TRBV29-1	-	CSVEGLGFTDTQYF	TGCAGCGTTGAAGGGCTCGGGTTCACAGATACGCAGTATTTT
TRBD1	TRBJ1-1	TRBV2	-	CASRGQGVGGAFF	TGTGCCAGCAGGGGACAGGGGGTCGGTGGGGCTTTCTTT
-	TRBJ2-7	TRBV2	-	CASTKLYEQYF	TGTGCCAGCACAAAGCTCTACGAGCAGTACTTC
TRBD2	TRBJ2-3	TRBV5-1	-	CASSLRTSGSTDTQYF	TGCGCCAGCAGTCTCCGGACTAGCGGTAGCACAGATACGCAGTATTTT
TRBD1	TRBJ2-7	TRBV5-1	once	CASSLEGTGGAEQYF	TGCGCCAGCAGCTTGGAGGGGACAGGGGGCGCCGAGCAGTACTTC
-	TRBJ2-2	TRBV6-5	few	CASSPQARELFF	TGTGCCAGCAGCCCCCAGGCGAGGGAGCTGTTTTTT
TRBD1	TRBJ1-1	TRBV13	-	CASSLVGQGNTEAFF	TGTGCCAGCAGCTTAGTGGGACAGGGGAACACTGAAGCTTTCTTT
-	TRBJ2-3	TRBV19	-	CASSIRIGRGTDTQYF	TGTGCCAGTAGTATCCGCATTGGGCGGGGCACAGATACGCAGTATTTT
-	TRBJ2-1	TRBV27	-	CASSLLGLQRGNEQFF	TGTGCCAGCAGTTTGTTGGGACTCCAACGCGGAAATGAGCAGTTCTTC
-	TRBJ2-1	TRBV2	-	CASGTGTSSNEQFF	TGTGCCAGCGGTACCGGGACCTCTTCCAATGAGCAGTTCTTC
-	TRBJ1-5	TRBV5-5	once	CASSYGRNNQPQHF	TGTGCCAGCAGCTACGGACGGAACAATCAGCCCCAGCATTTT
-	TRBJ2-7	TRBV20-1	-	CSARPQGEQYF	TGCAGTGCTAGGCCCCAGGGCGAGCAGTACTTC
TRBD1	TRBJ1-2	TRBV5-1	once	CASSPRTGGGGYTF	TGCGCCAGCAGCCCCCGGACAGGGGGCGGGGGCTACACCTTC
TRBD1	TRBJ1-2	TRBV6-5	-	CASSYSDRVGYGYTF	TGTGCCAGCAGTTACTCCGACAGGGTGGGCTATGGCTACACCTTC
-	TRBJ2-1	TRBV5-6	-	CASTGVSNNEQFF	TGTGCCAGCACTGGAGTCAGCAACAATGAGCAGTTCTTC
TRBD1	TRBJ2-3	TRBV6-1	-	CASESRTGVSDTQYF	TGTGCCAGCGAGTCGAGGACAGGGGTCTCAGATACGCAGTATTTT
TRBD1	TRBJ1-2	TRBV13	-	CASRRGQVNRYGYTF	TGTGCCAGCAGGCGGGGACAGGTGAACCGCTATGGCTACACCTTC
-	TRBJ2-6	TRBV6-5	-	CASSSRSGANVLTF	TGTGCCAGCAGTTCAAGATCAGGGGCCAACGTCCTGACTTTC
TRBD2	TRBJ2-7	TRBV28	few	CASSLPPVASGANYEQYF	TGTGCCAGCAGTTTGCCCCCGGTTGCTAGCGGGGCGAACTACGAGCAGTACTTC
-	TRBJ2-7	TRBV28	-	CASSSGQYEQYF	TGTGCCAGCAGTTCCGGACAGTACGAGCAGTACTTC
-	TRBJ1-5	TRBV28	-	CASSRLSRISNQPQHF	TGTGCCAGCAGCCGCCTAAGTCGGATTAGCAATCAGCCCCAGCATTTT
-	TRBJ2-3	TRBV9	-	CASSIAGQGGDTQYF	TGTGCCAGCAGCATAGCGGGCCAGGGGGGAGATACGCAGTATTTT